This T cell receptor beta chain was profiled in a study of T-cell reconstitution after alpha-beta-depleted transplantation in children listed by TCRdb under 2016. Describing the broader study: T-cell immune reconstitution after TCRalphabeta/CD19-depleted allogeneic hematopoietic cell transplantation in children was quantitatively tracked in the study by means of TCR repertoire profiling.

Details on this clonotype: Its antigen is unknown. Base qualities are not recorded, but no much larger clone differs from it by a single base.

To prepare the library, PCR was applied. TCRdb names Illumina HiSeq 2500 as the instrument used. TCR libraries were prepared with molecular barcoding, using unique molecular identifiers to normalize TCRbeta repertoire quantification. Starting from the raw public reads, TCRdb applied fastp trimming at Q25, assembled clones with MiXCR and retained in-frame beta chains. Each entry is one CDR3 protein sequence, shown with its most common DNA and genes. This sample has around 600,000 distinct CDR3 sequences in its table, and about 10% of those were observed once. The top ten clones comprise roughly 4% of the sample. The cysteine opens and the phenylalanine closes a CDR3 of 15 amino acids. Only CDR3 DNA remains: 45 bases, in frame from the first base. From a lookup of the germline V gene, CDR1 and CDR2 are MRHNA and SNTAGT. Ends trimmed: V by 0 bases, J by 7 bases; bases unmatched to a gene: 3.

Here the sequenced sample was PBMCs from the stem cell graft donor, taken from the stem cell graft. This sequence uses TRBV6-4 and TRBJ2-1; TRBD2 lines up with 10 middle nucleotides. The TCR originated in a human donor who donated a stem cell graft to a child with acute myeloid leukemia. The CDR3 protein sequence reads: CASSDSTSGPNEQFF. The DNA sequence follows: TGTGCCAGCAGTGACTCGACTAGCGGGCCTAATGAGCAGTTCTTC.